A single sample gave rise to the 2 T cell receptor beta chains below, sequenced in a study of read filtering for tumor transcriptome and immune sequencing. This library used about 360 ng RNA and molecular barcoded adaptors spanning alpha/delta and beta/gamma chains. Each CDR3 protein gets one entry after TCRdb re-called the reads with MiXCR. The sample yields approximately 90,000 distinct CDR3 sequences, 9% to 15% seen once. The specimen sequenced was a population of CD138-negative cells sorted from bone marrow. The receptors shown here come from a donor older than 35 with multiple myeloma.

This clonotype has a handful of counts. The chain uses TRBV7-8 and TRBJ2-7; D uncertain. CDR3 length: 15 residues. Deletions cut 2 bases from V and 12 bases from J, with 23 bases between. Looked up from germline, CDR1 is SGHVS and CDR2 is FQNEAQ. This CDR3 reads CASSLPASHSYGRYF. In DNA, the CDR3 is TGTGCCAGCAGCTTACCGGCCTCTCATTCCTACGGGCGGTACTTC.

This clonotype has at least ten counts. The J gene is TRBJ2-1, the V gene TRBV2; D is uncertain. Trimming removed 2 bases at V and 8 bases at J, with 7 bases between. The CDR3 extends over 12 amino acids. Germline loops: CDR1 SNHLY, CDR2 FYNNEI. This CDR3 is CASSETRDEQFF. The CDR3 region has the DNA TGTGCCAGCAGTGAAACCCGAGATGAGCAGTTCTTC.